This T cell receptor beta chain was identified in a study of CD8 T cells in Susac syndrome. The CDR3 extends over 17 amino acids. V lost 4 bases to trimming and J lost 0 bases, with 19 bases between them. Random hexamers were used to reverse transcribe roughly 0.45 to 1 ug of RNA. TCRdb re-called the immunoSEQ multiplex PCR reads through MiXCR, storing one row per CDR3 protein. The repertoire holds about 160,000 distinct CDR3 sequences, with over 85% as singletons. TEMRA cells were enriched by FACS, while CD8+ and CD4+ T cells were obtained through a negative isolation that was performed magnetically.

This receptor was taken from a human donor in good health. This chain uses TRBV23-1 with TRBJ2-7; TRBD1 might be the D (7 bases). TRBV23-1 is filed as an ORF, its function uncertain. Material: CD4+ T cells from PBMCs. The CDR3 spells CASSPAAGGLSSYEQYF. The CDR3 DNA sequence: TGCGCCAGCAGTCCTGCGGCAGGGGGGCTAAGCTCCTACGAGCAGTACTTC.